The next 11 T cell receptor beta chains were all read from a single sample in a study of cytotoxic CD8 clonotypes in ibrutinib-treated CLL. The data were produced by immunoSEQ multiplex PCR, yet TCRdb's version contains in-frame clones alone and is incomplete. This table holds about 160,000 clones, approximately 77% found once. Here the sequenced sample was PBMCs, taken after 12 months of ibrutinib treatment. The receptor set was obtained from a human donor with chronic lymphocytic leukemia.

The genes are TRBV5-6 and TRBJ1-2; D not resolved. Trimming removed 2 bases from V and 0 bases from J, with 8 bases in between. Germline-derived CDR1 and CDR2 are SGHDT and YYEEEE. The CDR3 spans 14 residues. This CDR3 reads CASSFGQPNYGYTF. In DNA form, the CDR3 reads TGTGCCAGCAGCTTTGGGCAGCCTAACTATGGCTACACCTTC.

The V and J genes are TRBV28 and TRBJ2-7; D could derive from TRBD1 or TRBD2 (5 bases each). V shed 6 bases and J shed 0 bases, with 9 bases lying between them. The CDR3 runs to 13 residues. Germline CDR1 and CDR2: MDHEN and SYDVKM. The CDR3 bases are TGTGCCAGCAGCGGAGGACACTCCTACGAGCAGTACTTC. Its translation: CASSGGHSYEQYF.

The chain employs TRBV14 and TRBJ1-1, with 8 bases that match TRBD1. After removal of 4 bases from V and 3 bases from J, the junction contained 7 bases not matched to a gene. CDR1 and CDR2 (germline): SGHDN, FVKESK. The CDR3 totals 15 residues. CDR3 DNA: TGTGCCAGCAGCCGGCGGACAGGGTGGGACACTGAAGCTTTCTTT. Protein product: CASSRRTGWDTEAFF.

The V and J genes are TRBV14 and TRBJ1-3, with D maybe TRBD1 (6 bases). The CDR3 sequence is 19 residues long. Germline assignment: CDR1 SGHDN and CDR2 FVKESK. The V end was cut by 4 bases, the J end by 2 bases, with 24 bases between. CDR3: CASSLRGGAGDSPGNTIYF. In DNA form, the CDR3 reads TGTGCCAGCAGCCTTAGGGGGGGAGCCGGAGACTCTCCTGGAAACACCATATATTTT.

This sequence joins TRBV11-2 and TRBJ2-3; no reliable D call. Germline loops: CDR1 SGHAT, CDR2 FQNNGV. The CDR3 spans 15 residues. Trimming took 0 bases from V and 1 from J, leaving 8 bases between them. The CDR3 reads CASSLELEGTDTQYF. Written as DNA, the CDR3 is TGTGCCAGCAGCTTAGAGTTAGAAGGCACAGATACGCAGTATTTT.

The chain employs TRBV6-5 and TRBJ1-3, with unresolved D. The ends were cut back, 4 bases at V and 4 bases at J, with 14 bases in the middle. The CDR3 extends over 15 amino acids. Germline V gene data show CDR1 as MNHEY and CDR2 as SVGAGI. CDR3 sequence: CASSSPTRGGNTIYF. The CDR3 coding sequence is TGTGCCAGCAGTTCACCCACCCGGGGAGGAAACACCATATATTTT.

The chain is built from TRBV6-5 and TRBJ1-2; 11 positions agree with TRBD1. CDR3 length: 15 residues. V dropped 5 bases and J dropped 5; count of bases not matched to a gene: 7. Germline CDR1 MNHEY, CDR2 SVGAGI. The CDR3 DNA reads as TGTGCCAGCAGTCGGACAGGGGGCATGGTGTATGGCTACACCTTC. This gives the protein CASSRTGGMVYGYTF.

This chain uses TRBV10-3 with TRBJ2-7, with D uncertain. The CDR3 has 13 amino acids. Germline-derived CDR1 and CDR2 are ENHRY and SYGVKD. Trimming removed 3 bases from V and 0 bases from J, with 6 bases in between. In DNA, the CDR3 is TGTGCCATCAGTGACAGTATCTCCTACGAGCAGTACTTC. Translation: CAISDSISYEQYF.

The chain links TRBV18 to TRBJ2-5, with D unclear. Germline values: CDR1 KGHSH, CDR2 LQKENI. The CDR3 totals 14 residues. Between the trimmed V and J ends, which lost 6 bases and 7 bases, there was a span of 18 bases. CDR3 sequence: CASSPVWGSRTQYF. The CDR3 DNA is TGTGCCAGCTCCCCCGTTTGGGGTTCGCGGACCCAGTACTTC.

The chain links TRBV5-6 to TRBJ2-5, with TRBD2 identical over 8 bases. The CDR3 is 16 amino acids. J lost 5 bases, V lost 0 bases, and 9 bases had no gene match. Germline V CDR1 and CDR2: SGHDT, YYEEEE. The CDR3: CASSLASGGAMETQYF. The DNA of the CDR3 is TGTGCCAGCAGCTTGGCCTCGGGGGGGGCCATGGAGACCCAGTACTTC.

V usage is TRBV10-3 and J usage is TRBJ2-7; 9 bases are shared with TRBD1. J lost 5 bases, V lost 4 bases, and 6 bases had no gene match. CDR1 ENHRY and CDR2 SYGVKD come from the germline V gene. The CDR3 extends over 14 amino acids. The CDR3 loop reads CAISAGQGPHEQYF. The CDR3 DNA reads as TGTGCCATCAGTGCTGGACAGGGGCCCCACGAGCAGTACTTC.